This TCR beta chain was recovered during a study of blood T cell repertoires in COVID-19. Overall study: Material from acute and convalescent COVID-19 was sourced from the United States, Italy and Spain.

Here immunoSEQ multiplex PCR was the method, and the copy in TCRdb shows in-frame clones only, minus some. The sample gives under 300,000 clones, around 88% of which show up once; around 2.5% is in the top ten. Participants reported their clinical history, and cohort assignment relied on those reports. Germline CDR1 is MNHEY and CDR2 is SVGAGI. CDR3 length: 15 amino acids. V lost 0 bases and J 5 bases, leaving 11 bases between the germline ends. This TCR was recovered from a woman in her thirties or forties with acute COVID-19. This chain links TRBV6-5 with TRBJ2-1, with TRBD2 as a possible D gene (5 bases). Sequencing was carried out using PBMCs or T cells enriched from blood (not recorded which). This CDR3 reads CASSYSRLANNEQFF. CDR3 sequence (DNA): TGTGCCAGCAGTTACTCGAGGCTAGCTAACAATGAGCAGTTCTTC.